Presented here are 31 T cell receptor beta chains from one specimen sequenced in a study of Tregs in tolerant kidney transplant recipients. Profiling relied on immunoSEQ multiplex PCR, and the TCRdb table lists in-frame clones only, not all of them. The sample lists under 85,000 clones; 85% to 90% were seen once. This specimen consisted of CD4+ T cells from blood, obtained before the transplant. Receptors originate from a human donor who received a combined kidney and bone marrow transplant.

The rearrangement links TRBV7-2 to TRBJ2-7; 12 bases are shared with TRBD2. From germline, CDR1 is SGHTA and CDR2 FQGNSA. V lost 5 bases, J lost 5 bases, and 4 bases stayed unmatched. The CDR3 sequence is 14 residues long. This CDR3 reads CASSATSGSHEQYF. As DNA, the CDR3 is TGTGCCAGCAGCGCGACTAGCGGGAGTCACGAGCAGTACTTC.

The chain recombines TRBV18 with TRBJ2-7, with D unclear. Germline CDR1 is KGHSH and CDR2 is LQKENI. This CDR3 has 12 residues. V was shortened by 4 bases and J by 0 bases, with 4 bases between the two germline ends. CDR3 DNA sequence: TGTGCCAGCTCACAATACTCCTACGAGCAGTACTTC. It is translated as CASSQYSYEQYF.

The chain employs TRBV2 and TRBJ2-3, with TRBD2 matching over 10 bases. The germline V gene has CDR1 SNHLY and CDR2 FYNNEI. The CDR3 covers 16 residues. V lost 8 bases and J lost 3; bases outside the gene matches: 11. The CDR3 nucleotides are TGTGCCAGCCTCAGGAGGACTAGCGGCCAGACAGATACGCAGTATTTT. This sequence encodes CASLRRTSGQTDTQYF.

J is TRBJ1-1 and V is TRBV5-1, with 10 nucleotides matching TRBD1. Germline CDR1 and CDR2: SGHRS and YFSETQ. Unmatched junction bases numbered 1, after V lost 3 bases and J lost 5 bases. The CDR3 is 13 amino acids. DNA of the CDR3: TGCGCCAGCAGCTCGGGACAGGGGACTGAAGCTTTCTTT. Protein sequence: CASSSGQGTEAFF.

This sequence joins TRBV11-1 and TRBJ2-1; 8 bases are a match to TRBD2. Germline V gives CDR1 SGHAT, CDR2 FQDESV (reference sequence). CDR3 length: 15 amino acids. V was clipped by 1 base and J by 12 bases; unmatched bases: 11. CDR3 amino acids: CASSLDGSGAGGQFF. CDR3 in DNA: TGTGCCAGCAGCTTAGATGGTAGCGGGGCCGGGGGGCAGTTCTTC.

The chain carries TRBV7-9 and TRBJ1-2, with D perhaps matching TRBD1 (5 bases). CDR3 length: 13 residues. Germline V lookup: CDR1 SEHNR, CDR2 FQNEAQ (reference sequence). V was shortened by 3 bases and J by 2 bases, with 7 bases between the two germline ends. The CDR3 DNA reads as TGTGCCAGCAGCTTGGACACCAACTATGGCTACACCTTC. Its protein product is CASSLDTNYGYTF.

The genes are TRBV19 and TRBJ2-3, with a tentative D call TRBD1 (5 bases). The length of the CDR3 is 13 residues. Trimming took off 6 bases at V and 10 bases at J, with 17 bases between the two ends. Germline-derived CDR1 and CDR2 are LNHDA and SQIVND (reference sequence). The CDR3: CASSFQGVGSQYF. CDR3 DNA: TGTGCCAGTAGCTTTCAGGGTGTAGGTTCGCAGTATTTT. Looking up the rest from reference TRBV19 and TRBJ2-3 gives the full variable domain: DGGITQSPKYLFRKEGQNVTLSCEQNLNHDAMYWYRQDPGQGLRLIYYSQIVNDFQKGDIAEGYSVSREKKESFPLTVTSAQKNPTAFYLCASSFQGVGSQYFGPGTRLTVL.

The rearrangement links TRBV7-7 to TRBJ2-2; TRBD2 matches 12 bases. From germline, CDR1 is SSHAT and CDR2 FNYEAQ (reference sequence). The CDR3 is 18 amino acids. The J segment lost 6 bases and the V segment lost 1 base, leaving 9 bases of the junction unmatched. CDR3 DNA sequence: TGTGCCAGCAGCTTAGTAGAAACTAGCGGGAGGTGCGCCGGGGAGCTGTTTTTT. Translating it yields CASSLVETSGRCAGELFF.

The CDR3 region is CASSLNEAGGNGNTIYF. In DNA form, the CDR3 reads TGCGCCAGCAGCCTTAATGAGGCAGGGGGCAATGGAAACACCATATATTTT. V and J are TRBV4-1 and TRBJ1-3; TRBD1 aligns across 8 bases. This CDR3 spans 17 amino acids. The V and J ends lost 4 bases and 3 bases, in that order; junction bases with no gene match: 11. Germline lookup yields CDR1 MGHRA and CDR2 YSYEKL.

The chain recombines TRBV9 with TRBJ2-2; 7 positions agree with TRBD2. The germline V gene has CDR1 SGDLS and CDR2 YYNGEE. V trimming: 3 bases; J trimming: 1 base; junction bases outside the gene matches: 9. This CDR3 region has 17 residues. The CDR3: CASSETLSGKNTGELFF. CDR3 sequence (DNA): TGTGCCAGCAGCGAGACTCTAAGCGGGAAGAACACCGGGGAGCTGTTTTTT.

The CDR3, as DNA: TGTGCCAGCAGCCAAGATCAGGGTTTAGAGCAGTTCTTC. It encodes CASSQDQGLEQFF. V is TRBV14 and J is TRBJ2-1; D is perhaps TRBD1 (5 bases). Trimming left V 0 bases short and J 10 bases short, with 10 bases between. CDR1 SGHDN and CDR2 FVKESK come from the germline V gene. CDR3 length: 13 residues.

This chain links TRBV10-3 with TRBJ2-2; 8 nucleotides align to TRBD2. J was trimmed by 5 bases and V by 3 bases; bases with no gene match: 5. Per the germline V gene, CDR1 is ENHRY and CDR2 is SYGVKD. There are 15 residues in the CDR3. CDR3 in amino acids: CAISESGSLTGELFF. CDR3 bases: TGTGCCATCAGTGAAAGCGGGAGTCTAACCGGGGAGCTGTTTTTT.

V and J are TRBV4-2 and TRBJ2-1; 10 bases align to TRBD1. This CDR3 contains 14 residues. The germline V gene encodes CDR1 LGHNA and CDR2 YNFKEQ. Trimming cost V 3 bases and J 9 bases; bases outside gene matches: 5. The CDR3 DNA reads TGTGCCAGCAGCCAGGGACAGGGGTTTGGTGAGCAGTTCTTC. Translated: CASSQGQGFGEQFF.

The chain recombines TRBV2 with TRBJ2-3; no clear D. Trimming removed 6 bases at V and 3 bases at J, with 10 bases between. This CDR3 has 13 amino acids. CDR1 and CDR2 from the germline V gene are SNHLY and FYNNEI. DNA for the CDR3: TGTGCCAGCAGGCAGGATATTACAGATACGCAGTATTTT. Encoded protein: CASRQDITDTQYF.

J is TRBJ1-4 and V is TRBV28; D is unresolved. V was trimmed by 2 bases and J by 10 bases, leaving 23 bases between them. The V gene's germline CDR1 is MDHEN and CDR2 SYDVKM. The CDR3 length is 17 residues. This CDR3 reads CASSLTIEKPAAGKLFF. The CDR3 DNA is TGTGCCAGCAGTTTAACAATAGAAAAACCGGCCGCAGGAAAACTGTTTTTT.

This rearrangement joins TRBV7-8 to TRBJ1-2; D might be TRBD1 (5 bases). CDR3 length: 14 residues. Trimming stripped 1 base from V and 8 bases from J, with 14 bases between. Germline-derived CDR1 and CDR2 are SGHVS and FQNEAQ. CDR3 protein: CASSLVGQGRGYTF. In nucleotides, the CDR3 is TGTGCCAGCAGCTTAGTCGGCCAGGGTCGGGGCTACACCTTC.

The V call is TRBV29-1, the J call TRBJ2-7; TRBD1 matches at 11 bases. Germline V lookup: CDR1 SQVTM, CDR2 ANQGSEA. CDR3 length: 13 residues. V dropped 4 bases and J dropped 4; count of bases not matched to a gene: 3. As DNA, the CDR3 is TGCAGCGTTGGGACAGGGGGCACATACGAGCAGTACTTC. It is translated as CSVGTGGTYEQYF.

The CDR3 is CASSTSWQANEQFF. The CDR3 DNA is TGTGCCAGTAGTACATCCTGGCAGGCCAATGAGCAGTTCTTC. J is TRBJ2-1 and V is TRBV19; no firm D call. Germline V lookup: CDR1 LNHDA, CDR2 SQIVND (reference sequence). This CDR3 spans 14 amino acids. V lost 4 bases and J 6 bases, leaving 13 bases between the germline ends.

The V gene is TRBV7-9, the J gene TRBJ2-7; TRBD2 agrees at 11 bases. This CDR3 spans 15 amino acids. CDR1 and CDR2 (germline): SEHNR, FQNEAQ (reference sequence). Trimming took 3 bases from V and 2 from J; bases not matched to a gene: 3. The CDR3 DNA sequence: TGTGCCAGCAGCTTGTTAGCGGGAGGGCCCTACGAGCAGTACTTC. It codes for CASSLLAGGPYEQYF.

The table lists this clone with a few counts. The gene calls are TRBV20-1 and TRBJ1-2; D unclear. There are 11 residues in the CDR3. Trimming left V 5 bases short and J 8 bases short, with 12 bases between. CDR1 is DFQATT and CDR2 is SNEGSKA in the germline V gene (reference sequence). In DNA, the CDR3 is TGCAGTGCTCCCCTCAGTTGGGGCTACACCTTC. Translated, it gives CSAPLSWGYTF.

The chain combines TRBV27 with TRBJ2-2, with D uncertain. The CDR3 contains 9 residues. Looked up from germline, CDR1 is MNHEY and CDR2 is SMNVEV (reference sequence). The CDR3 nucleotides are TGTGCAACAATCGGGGAGCTGTTTTTT. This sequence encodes CATIGELFF.

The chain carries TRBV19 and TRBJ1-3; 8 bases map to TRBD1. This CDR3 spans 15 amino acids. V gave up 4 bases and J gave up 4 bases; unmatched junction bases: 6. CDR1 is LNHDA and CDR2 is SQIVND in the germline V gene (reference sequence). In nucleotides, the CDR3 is TGTGCCAGTAGTACCCCCCGGGACAGGGGAAACACCATATATTTT. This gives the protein CASSTPRDRGNTIYF.

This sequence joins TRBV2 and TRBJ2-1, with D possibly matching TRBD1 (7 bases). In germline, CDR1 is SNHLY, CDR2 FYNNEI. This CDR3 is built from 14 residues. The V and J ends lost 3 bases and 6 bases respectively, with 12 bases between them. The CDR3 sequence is CASSDPQGGNEQFF. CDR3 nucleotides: TGTGCCAGCAGTGATCCCCAGGGGGGCAATGAGCAGTTCTTC.

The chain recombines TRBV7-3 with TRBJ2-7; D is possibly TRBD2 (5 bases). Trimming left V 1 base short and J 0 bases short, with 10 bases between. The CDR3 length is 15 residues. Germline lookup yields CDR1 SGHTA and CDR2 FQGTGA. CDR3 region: CASSLMKTTSYEQYF. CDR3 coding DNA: TGTGCCAGCAGCTTAATGAAGACTACCTCCTACGAGCAGTACTTC.

CDR3 amino acids: CASSLTGRDQPQHF. The CDR3 DNA reads TGTGCCAGCAGTCTAACCGGGAGGGATCAGCCCCAGCATTTT. V and J are TRBV11-2 and TRBJ1-5; the D is unclear. The V end lost 6 bases, the J end lost 5 bases, and 14 bases lay between the germline ends. The CDR3 runs to 14 residues. CDR1 SGHAT and CDR2 FQNNGV come from the germline V gene.

CDR3: CASSTTGSGANVLTF. Here the CDR3 DNA reads TGTGCCAGCTCAACCACAGGGTCCGGGGCCAACGTCCTGACTTTC. This chain joins TRBV18 and TRBJ2-6, with D possibly being TRBD1 (6 bases). This CDR3 contains 15 residues. Germline loops: CDR1 KGHSH, CDR2 LQKENI. V lost 5 bases and J lost 4, with 12 bases in between.

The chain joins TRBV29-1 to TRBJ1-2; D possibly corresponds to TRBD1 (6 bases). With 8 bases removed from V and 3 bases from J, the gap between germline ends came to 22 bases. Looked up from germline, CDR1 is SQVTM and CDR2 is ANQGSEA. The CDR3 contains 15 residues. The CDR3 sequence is CSRMQGQGTDYGYTF. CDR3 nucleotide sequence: TGCAGCCGTATGCAGGGGCAGGGAACAGACTATGGCTACACCTTC.

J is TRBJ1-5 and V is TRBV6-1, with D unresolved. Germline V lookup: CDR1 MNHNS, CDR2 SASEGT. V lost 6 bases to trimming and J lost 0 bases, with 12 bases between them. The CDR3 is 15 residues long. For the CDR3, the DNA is TGTGCCAGCAGAAGTACAGAGTATAGCAATCAGCCCCAGCATTTT. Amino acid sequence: CASRSTEYSNQPQHF.

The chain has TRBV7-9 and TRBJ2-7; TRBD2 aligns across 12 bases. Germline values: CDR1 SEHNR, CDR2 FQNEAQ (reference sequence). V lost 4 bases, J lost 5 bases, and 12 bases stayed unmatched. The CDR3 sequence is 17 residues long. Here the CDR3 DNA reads TGTGCCAGCAGCTCAAGTTGGACTAGCGGGACCGTCAACGAGCAGTACTTC. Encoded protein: CASSSSWTSGTVNEQYF. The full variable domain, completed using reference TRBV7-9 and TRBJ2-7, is DTGVSQNPRHKITKRGQNVTFRCDPISEHNRLYWYRQTLGQGPEFLTYFQNEAQLEKSRLLSDRFSAERPKGSFSTLEIQRTEQGDSAMYLCASSSSWTSGTVNEQYFGPGTRLTVT.

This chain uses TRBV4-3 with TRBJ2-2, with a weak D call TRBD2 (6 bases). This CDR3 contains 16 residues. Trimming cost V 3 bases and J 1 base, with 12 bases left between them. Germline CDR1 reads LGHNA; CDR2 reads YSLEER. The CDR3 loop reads CASSQEGGRNTGELFF. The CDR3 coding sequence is TGCGCCAGCAGCCAGGAGGGTGGACGGAACACCGGGGAGCTGTTTTTT.

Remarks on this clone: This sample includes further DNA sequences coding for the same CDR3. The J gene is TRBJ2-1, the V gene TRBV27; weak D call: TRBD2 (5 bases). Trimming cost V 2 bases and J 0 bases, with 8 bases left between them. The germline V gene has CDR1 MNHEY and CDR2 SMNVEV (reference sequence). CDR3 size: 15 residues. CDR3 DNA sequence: TGTGCCAGCAGTTTAGATGGGAGCTCCTACAATGAGCAGTTCTTC. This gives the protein CASSLDGSSYNEQFF.